This T cell receptor (beta chain) was captured by sequencing in a study of OX40 agonist ivuxolimab in advanced cancers. Study as a whole: Ivuxolimab was delivered to patients intravenously every 2 weeks at doses spanning 0.01 to 10 mg/kg.

General observations from the study: Which antigen the expanded peripheral T cells recognized is unknown. At 0.1 to 3.0 mg/kg and by week 6, CD4+ and CD8+ T cells in the blood had expanded clonally. With doses of 0.1-3.0 mg/kg, partial responders showed among the lowest clonal expansion.

The germline CDR1 and CDR2 sequences are SGHAT and FQNNGV. CDR3 length: 13 amino acids. The V end was cut by 1 base, the J end by 8 bases, with 8 bases between. TCRdb's table, derived via immunoSEQ multiplex PCR, lists solely in-frame clones and lacks some. The profile shows about 76,000 clones, approximately 85% of them singletons. Only one count was recorded for this clone. Its antigen is unidentified. V is TRBV11-2 and J is TRBJ1-4; D is possibly TRBD1 (6 bases). The specimen comprised CD4+ or CD8+ T cells sorted from blood, sampled in a trial of the OX40 agonist ivuxolimab. The receptor was isolated from an adult with an advanced solid tumor such as melanoma, head and neck, liver or kidney cancer. The CDR3 DNA sequence: TGTGCCAGCAGCTTAGTGGGGGGCGAAAAACTGTTTTTT. It specifies CASSLVGGEKLFF.